This passage covers 9 T cell receptor beta chains from one sample sequenced in a study of vaccination and CD4 T cells after COVID-19. Treatment of the sample: approximately nine-day PBMC culture with coronavirus spike peptide pools or control peptides (ViraFEST assay). Harvesting of the unexposed donor's CD4+ T cells predated the COVID-19 pandemic (2011-2018). Which antigens these TCRs recognize remains unknown. Sequence data for DNA of cultured CD4+ T cells were generated by the Oncomine TCR Beta short-read assay. TCRdb processed the PCR reads anew with MiXCR; each CDR3 protein has one entry. The sample holds around 6,100 distinct CDR3 sequences; roughly 40% are singletons and the top ten take about 40%. Sample: CD4+ T cells from blood, cultured in vitro. The source is a human donor in good health.

This clonotype was observed a few times. The V gene is TRBV20-1, the J gene TRBJ2-7, with D tentatively TRBD1 or TRBD2 (5 bases each). The CDR3 totals 11 residues. V dropped 3 bases and J dropped 6 bases, with 9 bases sitting between them. The germline gives CDR1 DFQATT, CDR2 SNEGSKA (reference sequence). The CDR3, as DNA: TGCAGTGCTAGCACAGGAGGCGAGCAGTACTTC. It codes for CSASTGGEQYF.

This clonotype turned up a few times. This chain joins TRBV6-1 and TRBJ1-1; a weak D match, TRBD1 (6 bases). The CDR3 contains 13 residues. In germline, CDR1 is MNHNS, CDR2 SASEGT. V was clipped by 11 bases and J by 1 base, with 14 bases between them. CDR3 region: CASRGIRNTEAFF. CDR3 sequence (DNA): TGTGCCTCGAGGGGGATACGGAACACTGAAGCTTTCTTT.

The rearrangement joins TRBV6-1 to TRBJ1-5; possibly TRBD1 for D (5 bases). Deletions cut 6 bases from V and 0 bases from J, with 12 bases between. Germline loops: CDR1 MNHNS, CDR2 SASEGT. The length of the CDR3 is 15 residues. In DNA, the CDR3 is TGTGCCAGCAGCCTCGACAGACATAGCAATCAGCCCCAGCATTTT. Translation gives CASSLDRHSNQPQHF.

This clonotype was recorded only once. The chain's CDR3 is CASSPLPGGEGYTF. The CDR3 DNA reads TGTGCCAGCAGCCCCTTACCAGGGGGCGAGGGCTACACCTTC. The chain uses TRBV7-9 and TRBJ1-2, with 8 bases identical to TRBD1. CDR1 is SEHNR, CDR2 FQNEAQ, per germline (reference sequence). Germline trimming cut 5 bases from V and 8 bases from J; bases unmatched to any gene: 10. This CDR3 region has 14 residues.

This clonotype came up a few times. The rearrangement links TRBV12-3 or TRBV12-4 to TRBJ1-2; D call uncertain. The CDR3 sequence is 12 residues long. Trimming removed 8 bases at V and 3 bases at J, with 10 bases between. CDR3 bases: TGTGCCAGCGCCTGGGGTGACTATGGCTACACCTTC. This translates into CASAWGDYGYTF.

This clonotype appeared a few times. The CDR3 DNA follows: TGCAGTGCTAGCCTAGCGGGGGGTTCAGGGTCCGGGGAGCTGTTTTTT. This encodes CSASLAGGSGSGELFF. The chain combines TRBV20-1 with TRBJ2-2; TRBD2 agrees at 11 bases. CDR1 and CDR2 (germline): DFQATT, SNEGSKA (reference sequence). The CDR3 spans 16 residues. Trimming cost V 3 bases and J 6 bases; bases outside gene matches: 9.

The V call is TRBV7-2, the J call TRBJ1-2, with no clear D. Deletions cut 1 base from V and 5 bases from J, with 14 bases between. The CDR3 has 15 amino acids. The germline V gene has CDR1 SGHTA and CDR2 FQGNSA. The CDR3 sequence is CASSLGSRATYGYTF. The CDR3 DNA follows: TGTGCCAGCAGCTTAGGGAGCCGGGCCACTTATGGCTACACCTTC.

The CDR3 sequence: CASSLVGGETQYF. CDR3 nucleotides: TGTGCCAGCAGCTTGGTAGGGGGCGAGACCCAGTACTTC. The genes are TRBV5-6 and TRBJ2-5, with 7 bases matching TRBD1. Germline CDR1 is SGHDT and CDR2 is YYEEEE. Trimming at V came to 0 bases and at J to 5 bases, leaving 1 base not matched to a gene. This CDR3 contains 13 residues.

This rearrangement joins TRBV19 to TRBJ2-7; D tentatively reads TRBD1 or TRBD2 (5 bases each). Germline V gene sequence: CDR1 LNHDA, CDR2 SQIVND (reference sequence). Trimming stripped 1 base from V and 3 bases from J, with 13 bases between. This CDR3 contains 15 residues. Here the CDR3 reads CASSIARGEGYEQYF. The CDR3 region has the DNA TGTGCCAGTAGTATAGCTCGAGGGGAAGGCTACGAGCAGTACTTC. Drawing the rest from reference TRBV19 and TRBJ2-7, the complete variable domain is DGGITQSPKYLFRKEGQNVTLSCEQNLNHDAMYWYRQDPGQGLRLIYYSQIVNDFQKGDIAEGYSVSREKKESFPLTVTSAQKNPTAFYLCASSIARGEGYEQYFGPGTRLTVT.